The 31 T cell receptor beta chains in this list originate from one sample, sequenced in a study of T-cell reconstitution after alpha-beta-depleted transplantation in children. Molecular barcoding with unique molecular identifiers was used for the TCRbeta library. One entry per CDR3 protein results from TCRdb running MiXCR on the PCR reads. In the table there are 350,000 to 400,000 distinct CDR3 sequences, just over 20% of which are singletons. The sample here was PBMCs from the stem cell graft donor, taken from the stem cell graft. Receptors originate from a human donor who donated a stem cell graft to a child with acute myeloid leukemia.

The sample holds many counts of this clonotype. CDR3 bases: TGTGCCACTAGGAAGATCTTATACAATGAGCAGTTCTTC. Protein: CATRKILYNEQFF. The J gene is TRBJ2-1, the V gene TRBV2; D unresolved. V lost 10 bases and J 4 bases, leaving 14 bases between the germline ends. The CDR3 is 13 amino acids. The V gene's germline CDR1 is SNHLY and CDR2 FYNNEI.

The table lists this clonotype with many counts. The CDR3 coding sequence is TGTGCCATCAGTCCTCGGTCCTTAAGCTCCTACAATGAGCAGTTCTTC. Its protein product is CAISPRSLSSYNEQFF. The V and J genes are TRBV10-3 and TRBJ2-1; D not resolved. Trimming pared 5 bases from V and 0 bases from J, leaving 14 bases between. The CDR3 extends over 16 amino acids. The germline V gene encodes CDR1 ENHRY and CDR2 SYGVKD.

This clonotype was found a few times. The chain employs TRBV12-3 or TRBV12-4 and TRBJ2-2, with D uncertain. Trimming stripped 11 bases from V and 1 base from J, with 11 bases between. This CDR3 comprises 13 residues. The DNA for the CDR3 is TGTGCCTCGAGGTCACAGAACACCGGGGAGCTGTTTTTT. The encoded protein is CASRSQNTGELFF.

The chain is built from TRBV7-8 and TRBJ2-7, with TRBD2 matching over 12 bases. Germline V CDR1 and CDR2: SGHVS, FQNEAQ. The CDR3 totals 14 residues. The J segment lost 4 bases and the V segment lost 6 bases, leaving 4 bases of the junction unmatched. CDR3 in amino acids: CASRRLAGEYEQYF. The CDR3 region has the DNA TGTGCCAGCAGGCGACTAGCGGGAGAATACGAGCAGTACTTC.

The gene calls are TRBV7-2 and TRBJ2-1, with D possibly being TRBD1 or TRBD2 (5 bases each). This CDR3 region has 12 residues. In germline, CDR1 is SGHTA, CDR2 FQGNSA. V was trimmed by 5 bases and J by 10 bases, leaving 12 bases between them. The DNA of the CDR3 is TGTGCCAGCAGCCGAATTGAGGGGGAGCAGTTCTTC. This gives the protein CASSRIEGEQFF.

This chain links TRBV6-1 with TRBJ1-4, with 7 nucleotides matching TRBD1. The CDR3 extends over 17 amino acids. J was trimmed by 0 bases and V by 7 bases; bases with no gene match: 11. Germline V gene data show CDR1 as MNHNS and CDR2 as SASEGT. The CDR3 region is CASKPGDSLTTNEKLFF. In DNA form, the CDR3 reads TGTGCCAGCAAACCCGGGGACAGCTTAACAACTAATGAAAAACTGTTTTTT.

V and J are TRBV4-1 and TRBJ2-7; D gene uncertain. The germline gives CDR1 MGHRA, CDR2 YSYEKL. V was clipped by 0 bases and J by 4 bases, with 7 bases between them. CDR3 length: 13 amino acids. CDR3 sequence: CASSQEDPYEQYF. In DNA, the CDR3 is TGCGCCAGCAGCCAAGAGGATCCATACGAGCAGTACTTC.

In its sample, this clonotype was seen a few times. V and J are TRBV12-3 or TRBV12-4 and TRBJ2-5; 7 nucleotides align to TRBD2. This CDR3 contains 16 residues. V was pared by 6 bases and J by 5 bases, with 15 bases of the junction left unmatched. The CDR3 loop is CASSELGRALGETQYF. The CDR3 nucleotides are TGTGCCAGCAGCGAGCTTGGGAGGGCCCTGGGGGAGACCCAGTACTTC.

V usage is TRBV20-1 and J usage is TRBJ2-3, with TRBD2 matching over 9 bases. The germline V gene has CDR1 DFQATT and CDR2 SNEGSKA (reference sequence). The V gene end was trimmed by 3 bases and the J gene end by 4 bases; junction bases not matched to a gene: 8. The CDR3 is 15 residues long. The CDR3 here is CSASWREGAADTQYF. The CDR3 coding sequence is TGCAGTGCTAGCTGGCGGGAGGGGGCCGCAGATACGCAGTATTTT.

Ten or more counts support this clonotype. V is TRBV7-9 and J is TRBJ2-5; D gene uncertain. The CDR3 covers 13 residues. Looked up from germline, CDR1 is SEHNR and CDR2 is FQNEAQ (reference sequence). With 3 bases removed from V and 4 bases from J, the gap between germline ends came to 9 bases. The CDR3, as DNA: TGTGCCAGCAGCTTCCAAAGGGCAGAGACCCAGTACTTC. It codes for CASSFQRAETQYF.

This chain links TRBV29-1 with TRBJ1-1; D is ambiguous. V was cut by 1 base and J by 5 bases, with 11 bases left in between. The CDR3 sequence is 13 residues long. Germline CDR1 is SQVTM and CDR2 is ANQGSEA. CDR3 nucleotides: TGCAGCGTTGAAGCGGGTGGAGGAACTGAAGCTTTCTTT. Encoded protein: CSVEAGGGTEAFF.

This clonotype was found once. The V and J genes are TRBV7-9 and TRBJ2-5, with D perhaps TRBD2 (6 bases). The CDR3 is 15 residues long. CDR1 and CDR2 (germline): SEHNR, FQNEAQ (reference sequence). V lost 6 bases, J lost 1 base, and 15 bases lay in between. In DNA, the CDR3 is TGTGCCAGCAGAGGGACTTCACGGGGCCAAGAGACCCAGTACTTC. The encoded protein is CASRGTSRGQETQYF. The full variable domain, its missing parts supplied by reference TRBV7-9 and TRBJ2-5, is DTGVSQNPRHKITKRGQNVTFRCDPISEHNRLYWYRQTLGQGPEFLTYFQNEAQLEKSRLLSDRFSAERPKGSFSTLEIQRTEQGDSAMYLCASRGTSRGQETQYFGPGTRLLVL.

The V and J genes are TRBV7-9 and TRBJ2-1; D remains ambiguous. The CDR3 is 10 amino acids. Trimming cost V 8 bases and J 9 bases, with 8 bases left between them. Germline CDR1 SEHNR, CDR2 FQNEAQ (reference sequence). DNA for the CDR3: TGTGCCAGCGGATACTCTGAGCAGTTCTTC. The encoded protein is CASGYSEQFF. Together with reference TRBV7-9 and TRBJ2-1, the CDR3 gives the full variable domain: DTGVSQNPRHKITKRGQNVTFRCDPISEHNRLYWYRQTLGQGPEFLTYFQNEAQLEKSRLLSDRFSAERPKGSFSTLEIQRTEQGDSAMYLCASGYSEQFFGPGTRLTVL.

This clonotype has a handful of counts. The chain has TRBV7-2 and TRBJ2-1; 7 nucleotides agree with TRBD2. V trimming: 2 bases; J trimming: 0 bases; junction bases outside the gene matches: 10. CDR1 is SGHTA and CDR2 is FQGNSA in the germline V gene. The CDR3 is 18 residues long. The CDR3: CASSLRYGRPSSYNEQFF. CDR3 DNA sequence: TGTGCCAGCAGCTTACGCTACGGGAGGCCTAGCTCCTACAATGAGCAGTTCTTC.

This clonotype was counted between two and nine times. J is TRBJ1-1 and V is TRBV4-2; D might be TRBD1 (5 bases). V was shortened by 3 bases and J by 1 base, with 12 bases between the two germline ends. The CDR3 covers 15 residues. Germline values: CDR1 LGHNA, CDR2 YNFKEQ. CDR3 residues: CASSQDPGGNTEAFF. The CDR3 DNA is TGTGCCAGCAGCCAGGACCCTGGGGGGAACACTGAAGCTTTCTTT.

This clonotype was seen at least ten times. The J gene is TRBJ1-2, the V gene TRBV24-1, with D maybe TRBD1 (5 bases). Germline assignment: CDR1 KGHDR and CDR2 SFDVKD. V lost 4 bases to trimming and J lost 0 bases, with 14 bases between them. The CDR3 contains 16 residues. CDR3 nucleotide sequence: TGTGCCACCAGTGAGGGACCGCGAGCAGCTAACTATGGCTACACCTTC. As protein: CATSEGPRAANYGYTF.

Many counts were recorded for this clonotype. This chain connects TRBV29-1 to TRBJ2-3; D gene unclear. V gave up 0 bases and J gave up 1 base, with 11 bases separating them. The germline V gene encodes CDR1 SQVTM and CDR2 ANQGSEA. This CDR3 contains 15 residues. CDR3 sequence reads: CSVEDPDTGTDTQYF. The CDR3 nucleotides are TGCAGCGTTGAAGATCCTGACACGGGCACAGATACGCAGTATTTT.

V and J are TRBV5-1 and TRBJ1-5; TRBD1 matches 7 bases. CDR3 length: 13 residues. The V gene's germline CDR1 is SGHRS and CDR2 YFSETQ. V trimming: 5 bases; J trimming: 3 bases; junction bases outside the gene matches: 2. The CDR3 region is CASSTGDNQPQHF. The DNA for the CDR3 is TGCGCCAGCAGTACAGGGGACAATCAGCCCCAGCATTTT.

This clonotype was detected a few times. V usage is TRBV12-3 or TRBV12-4 and J usage is TRBJ1-3, with D possibly TRBD1 on 5 matching bases. The CDR3 is 15 amino acids. V was pared by 5 bases and J by 4 bases, with 15 bases between. The CDR3 DNA follows: TGTGCCAGCAGTCCCTCCGGGGCAGGGGGAAACACCATATATTTT. It encodes CASSPSGAGGNTIYF.

The chain employs TRBV7-9 and TRBJ2-7; TRBD1 aligns across 8 bases. Germline V lookup: CDR1 SEHNR, CDR2 FQNEAQ (reference sequence). Trimming removed 3 bases from V and 6 bases from J; junction bases left unmatched: 7. The CDR3 is 14 amino acids. For the CDR3, the DNA is TGTGCCAGCAGCTTTGGACAGGGTCCCTCCGAGCAGTACTTC. Its translation: CASSFGQGPSEQYF.

At least ten counts were recorded for this clonotype. This chain uses TRBV7-2 with TRBJ2-3, with D hard to call. The V end lost 7 bases, the J end lost 4 bases, and 9 bases lay between the germline ends. The CDR3 runs to 12 residues. The germline gives CDR1 SGHTA, CDR2 FQGNSA. DNA for the CDR3: TGTGCCAGCAACATAAGGGCAGATACGCAGTATTTT. This codes for CASNIRADTQYF.

This clonotype was detected ten times or more. The V call is TRBV12-3 or TRBV12-4, the J call TRBJ2-7, with 9 nucleotides matching TRBD1. The V gene end was trimmed by 5 bases and the J gene end by 3 bases; junction bases not matched to a gene: 8. This CDR3 spans 15 amino acids. The CDR3 nucleotides are TGTGCCAGCAGTCCGGGACAGGGCGGAAACTACGAGCAGTACTTC. This encodes CASSPGQGGNYEQYF.

Only a few counts were recorded for this clonotype. The rearrangement uses TRBV6-1 and TRBJ2-3, with a tentative D call TRBD2 (5 bases). Germline V gene data show CDR1 as MNHNS and CDR2 as SASEGT. Trimming shortened V by 5 bases and J by 0 bases, and 15 bases separated the two germline ends. CDR3 length equals 16 residues. The DNA for the CDR3 is TGTGCCAGCAGTAGAGGGCTGATAATTAGCACAGATACGCAGTATTTT. Encoded protein: CASSRGLIISTDTQYF.

In this sample, this clonotype turned up a few times. This chain links TRBV28 with TRBJ1-4, with a possible D match to TRBD1 (5 bases). Germline CDR1 and CDR2: MDHEN and SYDVKM. V lost 3 bases and J lost 5, with 13 bases in between. The CDR3 is 15 amino acids. The CDR3 spells CASSLQGATNEKLFF. The CDR3 DNA follows: TGTGCCAGCAGTTTGCAGGGTGCGACGAATGAAAAACTGTTTTTT.

The chain combines TRBV29-1 with TRBJ2-1; D possibly corresponds to TRBD2 (9 bases). Germline V lookup: CDR1 SQVTM, CDR2 ANQGSEA. The V end lost 6 bases, the J end lost 9 bases, and 18 bases lay between the germline ends. The CDR3 loop spans 13 amino acids. The CDR3 region has the DNA TGCAGCGTCAGGGGGCTAGCGGGACGTGAGCAGTTCTTC. This sequence encodes CSVRGLAGREQFF.

The CDR3 DNA is TGTGCCAGCAGCTTAGCTGGCAGCTTTACCGGGGAGCTGTTTTTT. It translates to CASSLAGSFTGELFF. J is TRBJ2-2 and V is TRBV7-2; D remains ambiguous. The CDR3 runs 15 residues. V was trimmed by 0 bases and J by 5 bases, leaving 10 bases between them. Germline V gives CDR1 SGHTA, CDR2 FQGNSA.

The chain recombines TRBV20-1 with TRBJ1-2; D uncertain. V was clipped by 7 bases and J by 2 bases, with 11 bases between them. Germline V CDR1 and CDR2: DFQATT, SNEGSKA (reference sequence). This CDR3 has 12 residues. The chain's CDR3 is CSVPEGNYGYTF. The CDR3 DNA reads as TGCAGTGTCCCTGAGGGAAACTATGGCTACACCTTC.

This clonotype has just a few counts. This rearrangement joins TRBV20-1 to TRBJ1-5, with 7 bases that match TRBD1. Losses at the gene ends were 5 bases for V and 5 bases for J; bases not matched to a gene: 6. Germline V CDR1 and CDR2: DFQATT, SNEGSKA (reference sequence). The CDR3 runs 13 residues. CDR3 in amino acids: CSAVTGEDQPQHF. DNA for the CDR3: TGCAGTGCTGTTACAGGGGAGGATCAGCCCCAGCATTTT.

The V call is TRBV15, the J call TRBJ2-3; no clear D. V gave up 5 bases and J gave up 3 bases, with 15 bases separating them. Germline values: CDR1 LNHNV, CDR2 YYDKDF (reference sequence). The CDR3 is made up of 15 amino acids. CDR3 protein: CATSAAASGTDTQYF. In DNA form, the CDR3 reads TGTGCCACCAGCGCCGCGGCTTCTGGAACAGATACGCAGTATTTT.

This clonotype showed up just a few times. This chain connects TRBV5-1 to TRBJ2-1, with unresolved D. Per the germline V gene, CDR1 is SGHRS and CDR2 is YFSETQ. The germline V and J ends were trimmed by 0 bases and 12 bases, with 13 bases remaining between them. The CDR3 contains 13 residues. DNA of the CDR3: TGCGCCAGCAGCTTGGGGGTGACATATGGGCAGTTCTTC. As protein: CASSLGVTYGQFF.

Here the CDR3 DNA reads TGTGCCAGCAGCCCCCGACTAGCGGTACACTCCTACAATGAGCAGTTCTTC. Its translation: CASSPRLAVHSYNEQFF. This chain uses TRBV7-3 with TRBJ2-1; 9 nucleotides agree with TRBD2. This CDR3 contains 17 residues. Germline V CDR1 and CDR2: SGHTA, FQGTGA. V shed 5 bases and J 0 bases; nucleotides not matched to a gene: 8.